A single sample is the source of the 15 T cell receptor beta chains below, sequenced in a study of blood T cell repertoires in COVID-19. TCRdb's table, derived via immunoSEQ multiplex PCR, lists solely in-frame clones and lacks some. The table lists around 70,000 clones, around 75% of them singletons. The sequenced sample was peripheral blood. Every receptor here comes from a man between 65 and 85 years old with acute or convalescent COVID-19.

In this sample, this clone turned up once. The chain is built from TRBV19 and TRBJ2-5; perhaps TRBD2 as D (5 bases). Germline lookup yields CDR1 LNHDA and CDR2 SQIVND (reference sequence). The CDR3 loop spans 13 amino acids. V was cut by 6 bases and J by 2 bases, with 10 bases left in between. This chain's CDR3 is CASSGVNQETQYF. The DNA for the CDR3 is TGTGCCAGTAGCGGGGTGAATCAAGAGACCCAGTACTTC.

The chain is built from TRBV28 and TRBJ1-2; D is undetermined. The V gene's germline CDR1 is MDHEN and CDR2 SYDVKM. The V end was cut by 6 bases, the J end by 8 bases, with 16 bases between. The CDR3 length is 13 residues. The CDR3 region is CASRNLDLWGYTF. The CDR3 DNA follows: TGTGCCAGCAGGAACCTGGACTTATGGGGCTACACCTTC.

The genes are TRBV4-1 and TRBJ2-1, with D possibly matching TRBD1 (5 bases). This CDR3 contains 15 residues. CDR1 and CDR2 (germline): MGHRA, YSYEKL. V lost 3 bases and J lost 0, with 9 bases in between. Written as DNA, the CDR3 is TGCGCCAGCAGCCACCCCAGGGTCTCCTACAATGAGCAGTTCTTC. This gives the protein CASSHPRVSYNEQFF.

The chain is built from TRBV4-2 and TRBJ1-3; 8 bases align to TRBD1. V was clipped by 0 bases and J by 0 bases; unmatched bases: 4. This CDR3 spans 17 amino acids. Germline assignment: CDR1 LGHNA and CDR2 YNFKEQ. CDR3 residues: CASSQDAGQASGNTIYF. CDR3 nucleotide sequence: TGTGCCAGCAGCCAAGATGCGGGACAGGCCTCTGGAAACACCATATATTTT.

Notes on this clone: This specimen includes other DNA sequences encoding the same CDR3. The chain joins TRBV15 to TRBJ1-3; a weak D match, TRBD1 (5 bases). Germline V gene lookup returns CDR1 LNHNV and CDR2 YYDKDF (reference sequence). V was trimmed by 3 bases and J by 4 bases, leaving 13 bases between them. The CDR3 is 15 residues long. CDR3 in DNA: TGTGCCACCAGCAGGGTGACTGGGGCGGGAAACACCATATATTTT. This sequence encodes CATSRVTGAGNTIYF. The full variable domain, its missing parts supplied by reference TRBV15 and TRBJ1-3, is DAMVIQNPRYQVTQFGKPVTLSCSQTLNHNVMYWYQQKSSQAPKLLFHYYDKDFNNEADTPDNFQSRRPNTSFCFLDIRSPGLGDTAMYLCATSRVTGAGNTIYFGEGSWLTVV.

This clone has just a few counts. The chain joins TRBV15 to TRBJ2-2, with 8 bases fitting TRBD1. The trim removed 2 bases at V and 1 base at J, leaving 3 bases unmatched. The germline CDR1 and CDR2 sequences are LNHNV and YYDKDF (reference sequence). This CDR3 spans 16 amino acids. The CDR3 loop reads CATSRPGTGNTGELFF. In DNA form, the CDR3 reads TGTGCCACCAGCAGACCCGGGACAGGGAACACCGGGGAGCTGTTTTTT.

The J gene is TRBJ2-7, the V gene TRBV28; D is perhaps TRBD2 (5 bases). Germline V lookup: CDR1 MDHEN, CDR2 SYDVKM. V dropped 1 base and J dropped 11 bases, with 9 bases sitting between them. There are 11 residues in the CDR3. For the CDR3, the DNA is TGTGCCAGCAGTTTATCTGCTAGCAAGTACTTC. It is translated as CASSLSASKYF.

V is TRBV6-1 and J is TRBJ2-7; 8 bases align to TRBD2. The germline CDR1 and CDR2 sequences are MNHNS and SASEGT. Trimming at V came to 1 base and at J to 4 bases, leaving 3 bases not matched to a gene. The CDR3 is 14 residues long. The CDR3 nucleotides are TGTGCCAGCAGTGAAGATCGGGGGGGGTACGAGCAGTACTTC. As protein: CASSEDRGGYEQYF.

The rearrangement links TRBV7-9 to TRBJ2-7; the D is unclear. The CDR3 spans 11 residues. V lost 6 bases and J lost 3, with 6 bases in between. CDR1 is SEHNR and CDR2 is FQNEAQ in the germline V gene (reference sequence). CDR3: CASRSGYEQYF. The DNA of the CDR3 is TGTGCCAGCAGATCGGGCTACGAGCAGTACTTC.

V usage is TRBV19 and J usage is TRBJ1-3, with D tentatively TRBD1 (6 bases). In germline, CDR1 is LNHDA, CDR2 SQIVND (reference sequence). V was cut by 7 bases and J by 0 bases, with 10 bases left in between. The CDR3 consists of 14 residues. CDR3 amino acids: CASIEDSSGNTIYF. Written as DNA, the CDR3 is TGTGCCAGTATCGAGGACAGCTCTGGAAACACCATATATTTT.

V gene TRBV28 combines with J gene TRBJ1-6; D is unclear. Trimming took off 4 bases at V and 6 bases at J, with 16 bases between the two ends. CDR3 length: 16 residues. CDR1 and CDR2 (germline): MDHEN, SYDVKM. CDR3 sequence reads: CASSSRVAHFNSPLHF. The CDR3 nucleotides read TGTGCCAGCAGTTCCCGCGTCGCGCACTTTAATTCACCCCTCCACTTT.

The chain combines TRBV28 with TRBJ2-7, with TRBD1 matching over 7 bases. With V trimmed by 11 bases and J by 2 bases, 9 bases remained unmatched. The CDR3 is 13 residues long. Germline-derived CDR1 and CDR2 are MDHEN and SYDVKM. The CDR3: CAAVGQQTYEQYF. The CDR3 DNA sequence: TGTGCCGCTGTGGGACAGCAGACCTACGAGCAGTACTTC.

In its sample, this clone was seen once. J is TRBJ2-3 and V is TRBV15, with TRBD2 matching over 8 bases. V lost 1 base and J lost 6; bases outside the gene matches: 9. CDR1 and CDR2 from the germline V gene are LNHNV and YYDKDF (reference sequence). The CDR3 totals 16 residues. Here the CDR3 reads CATSRGESSGSDTQYF. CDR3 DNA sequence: TGTGCCACCAGCAGAGGAGAGTCTAGCGGGTCCGATACGCAGTATTTT.

CDR3 amino acids: CATSREGHTSNQPQHF. CDR3 DNA sequence: TGTGCCACCAGCAGAGAGGGACACACTAGCAATCAGCCCCAGCATTTT. The chain uses TRBV15 and TRBJ1-5; D may be TRBD1 (6 bases). The CDR3 runs 16 residues. V gave up 0 bases and J gave up 0 bases, with 9 bases separating them. The germline CDR1 and CDR2 sequences are LNHNV and YYDKDF (reference sequence).

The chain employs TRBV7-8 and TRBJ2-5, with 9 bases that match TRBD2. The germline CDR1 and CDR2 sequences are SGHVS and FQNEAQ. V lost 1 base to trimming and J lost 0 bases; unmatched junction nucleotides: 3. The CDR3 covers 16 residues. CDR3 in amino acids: CASSLGSSGDQETQYF. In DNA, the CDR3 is TGTGCCAGCAGCTTAGGGTCTAGCGGGGACCAAGAGACCCAGTACTTC.